The clone carrying this TCR beta chain has only one observation. Its specificity is unknown. The data stem from a study of cytomegalovirus exposure and HLA in healthy donors. Regarding the study as a whole: In an earlier analysis, in some 500 donors, most V segments appeared productive either ~87% or ~30% of the time. TCR association rates varied by HLA locus in a later analysis, with DRB1 highest and HLA-C lowest. Specificity for CMV antigens was confirmed in vitro for a few of the CMV-associated chains. In all likelihood, a cluster of highly shared sequence variants was a sequencing artifact.

The PCR used 60 Vbeta and 13 Jbeta primers. Sequencing used immunoSEQ multiplex PCR; TCRdb keeps in-frame clones, though not all of them. The data show 100,000 or so clones, around 76% seen once. The source material was PBMCs. This sequence originates from a man aged 25-45 years in good health and CMV-seropositive.

The CDR3 DNA reads TGTGCCAGCCGGGACAGGGTACCGGGGGAGCAGTACTTC. This encodes CASRDRVPGEQYF. The V and J genes are TRBV27 and TRBJ2-7; 9 nucleotides match TRBD1. V was clipped by 8 bases and J by 7 bases; unmatched bases: 9. CDR3 length: 13 residues. CDR1 MNHEY and CDR2 SMNVEV come from the germline V gene (reference sequence).